This TCR beta chain was profiled in a study of blood T cell repertoires in COVID-19. Assay: immunoSEQ multiplex PCR; the TCRdb copy retains only in-frame clones and omits some. The sample has roughly 210,000 clones; about 87% are singletons. V was clipped by 4 bases and J by 2 bases, with 14 bases between them. CDR3 length equals 16 residues. Germline CDR1 and CDR2: LNHDA and SQIVND (reference sequence). Sequences were obtained from peripheral blood. The receptor comes from a man between 65 and 80 years old with acute or convalescent COVID-19. V gene TRBV19 combines with J gene TRBJ2-2, with D maybe TRBD1 (6 bases). The DNA of the CDR3 is TGTGCCAGTAGTAGGACAGCAATAGCTAACACCGGGGAGCTGTTTTTT. This translates into CASSRTAIANTGELFF.